This TCR beta chain was sequenced for a study of blood T cells in healthy people across ages. Findings and caveats of the study: There were more naive CD4+ cells and higher diversity in long-lived donors than in aged donors.

Staff drew approximately 9.1 milliliters of peripheral blood from each donor. Each sample provided at least 5 micrograms of extracted total RNA. About this clonotype itself: The target antigen is unknown.

The germline V gene has CDR1 MNHEY and CDR2 SVGAGI. V gave up 0 bases and J gave up 6 bases; unmatched junction bases: 4. CDR3 length equals 14 residues. A sample-barcoded 5' primer and a J-beta primer mix were used in a second PCR of roughly 7 to 11 cycles. Every cDNA molecule bore a tag from a template-switch adaptor containing 12 random nucleotides. TCRdb recomputed calls from the 5' RACE reads with MiXCR, one row per CDR3 protein. The data contain 1.5 million to 2 million distinct CDR3 sequences, roughly 50% of them singletons. The TCR was taken from a woman aged 40 to 49 in good health. The genes are TRBV6-5 and TRBJ1-2; TRBD1 agrees at 7 bases. Sequences were obtained from blood. The CDR3 sequence is CASSYSTGNNGYTF. The CDR3 region has the DNA TGTGCCAGCAGTTACTCGACAGGGAATAATGGCTACACCTTC.